Each of the 21 T cell receptor beta chains below was sequenced from the same sample in a study of T cell responses to AZD1222 COVID-19 vaccine. The assay was immunoSEQ multiplex PCR, and TCRdb's table has in-frame clones only and misses some. The data contain 95,000 to 150,000 clones, about 90% of them singletons. The specimen comprised peripheral blood, sampled on day 0 of AZD1222 vaccination. The receptors come from an adult in good health.

This chain links TRBV15 with TRBJ1-1; 9 positions agree with TRBD1. V was pared by 5 bases and J by 5 bases, with 6 bases of the junction left unmatched. The CDR3 sequence is 14 residues long. The germline CDR1 and CDR2 sequences are LNHNV and YYDKDF (reference sequence). The CDR3 sequence: CATSLQGARTEAFF. As DNA, the CDR3 is TGTGCCACCAGCCTACAGGGGGCAAGGACTGAAGCTTTCTTT.

This chain links TRBV7-9 with TRBJ2-1, with D tentatively TRBD1 or TRBD2 (5 bases each). Looked up from germline, CDR1 is SEHNR and CDR2 is FQNEAQ (reference sequence). CDR3 length: 16 residues. Trimming pared 5 bases from V and 3 bases from J, leaving 17 bases between. CDR3: CASSPGWGFDYNEQFF. CDR3 sequence (DNA): TGTGCCAGCAGCCCGGGATGGGGCTTCGACTACAATGAGCAGTTCTTC.

This clone was seen a few times. This chain uses TRBV7-8 with TRBJ2-1, with TRBD2 matching over 8 bases. The CDR3 length is 15 residues. Germline lookup yields CDR1 SGHVS and CDR2 FQNEAQ. The trim removed 3 bases at V and 9 bases at J, leaving 10 bases unmatched. The CDR3 DNA sequence: TGTGCCAGCAGCTTTCATGTAGCGGGGACCACTGAGCAGTTCTTC. Its translation: CASSFHVAGTTEQFF.

Only a few counts were recorded for this clone. V usage is TRBV6-6 and J usage is TRBJ1-1; tentative D call: TRBD1 (5 bases). The CDR3 loop spans 14 amino acids. The V and J ends lost 2 bases and 0 bases respectively, with 7 bases between them. CDR1 is MNHNY and CDR2 is SVGAGI in the germline V gene (reference sequence). CDR3 nucleotide sequence: TGTGCCAGCAGTTACCCAGGGATGAACACTGAAGCTTTCTTT. It translates to CASSYPGMNTEAFF.

This chain uses TRBV2 with TRBJ2-3; D possibly matches TRBD1 or TRBD2 (5 bases each). V was cut by 11 bases and J by 1 base, with 13 bases left in between. CDR1 SNHLY and CDR2 FYNNEI come from the germline V gene. This CDR3 is 13 amino acids long. This chain's CDR3 is CAGGAGGTDTQYF. As DNA, the CDR3 is TGTGCCGGGGGAGCTGGAGGCACAGATACGCAGTATTTT.

The V gene is TRBV7-8, the J gene TRBJ2-1, with 7 nucleotides matching TRBD1. CDR3 length equals 16 residues. Per germline, CDR1 SGHVS and CDR2 FQNEAQ. The ends lost 1 base at V and 12 bases at J; junction bases unmatched: 15. The CDR3 DNA reads as TGTGCCAGCAGCTTAGGTACCGGACAGGTCGTAACGGGGCAGTTCTTC. It translates to CASSLGTGQVVTGQFF.

The chain has TRBV9 and TRBJ1-6, with a tentative D call TRBD1 (5 bases). The length of the CDR3 is 13 residues. Germline V lookup: CDR1 SGDLS, CDR2 YYNGEE. Trimming left V 6 bases short and J 8 bases short, with 12 bases between. CDR3 DNA: TGTGCCAGCAACCGGGACCGCGATTCACCCCTCCACTTT. Translation gives CASNRDRDSPLHF.

This chain uses TRBV3-1 (or the pseudogene TRBV3-2) with TRBJ2-5; D possibly uses TRBD1 or TRBD2 (5 bases each). Trimming shortened V by 1 base and J by 5 bases, and 14 bases separated the two germline ends. Germline V gene data show CDR1 as LGHDT and CDR2 as YNNKEL (reference sequence). The CDR3 is 15 residues long. CDR3 sequence (DNA): TGTGCCAGCAGCCAAGGGCAGGGTTGGGGGGAGACCCAGTACTTC. Translating it yields CASSQGQGWGETQYF.

The genes are TRBV12-3 or TRBV12-4 and TRBJ2-3; D is unclear. This CDR3 spans 12 amino acids. Trimming removed 3 bases at V and 2 bases at J, with 3 bases between. The CDR3 spells CASSFNTDTQYF. In DNA, the CDR3 is TGTGCCAGCAGTTTTAACACAGATACGCAGTATTTT.

The CDR3 is CASSLGGTTNYGYTF. CDR3 nucleotides: TGCGCCAGCAGCTTGGGAGGGACAACTAACTATGGCTACACCTTC. The chain links TRBV5-1 to TRBJ1-2, with D possibly TRBD1 on 6 matching bases. Germline CDR1 is SGHRS and CDR2 is YFSETQ. The germline V and J ends were trimmed by 0 bases and 0 bases, with 9 bases remaining between them. This CDR3 has 15 residues.

The V gene is TRBV6-5, the J gene TRBJ2-5; a weak D match, TRBD2 (6 bases). This CDR3 has 14 residues. Trimming removed 6 bases at V and 3 bases at J, with 14 bases between. Germline values: CDR1 MNHEY, CDR2 SVGAGI. The CDR3 nucleotides are TGTGCCAGCAGGGGGGTTTGGGAGGAAGAGACCCAGTACTTC. Its protein product is CASRGVWEEETQYF.

The chain uses TRBV4-3 and TRBJ1-2; possible D gene TRBD1, 5 bases. CDR1 is LGHNA and CDR2 is YSLEER in the germline V gene. With 0 bases removed from V and 0 bases from J, the gap between germline ends came to 14 bases. The CDR3 length is 17 residues. The CDR3 bases are TGCGCCAGCAGCCAAGATAAGGTGGTGACAGCTAACTATGGCTACACCTTC. This sequence encodes CASSQDKVVTANYGYTF.

The rearrangement uses TRBV28 and TRBJ1-1; D is unclear. V gave up 1 base and J gave up 8 bases, with 8 bases separating them. The CDR3 is 12 residues long. Germline V gives CDR1 MDHEN, CDR2 SYDVKM. CDR3 sequence: CASSLSLREAFF. CDR3 sequence (DNA): TGTGCCAGCAGTTTATCGTTACGGGAAGCTTTCTTT.

This rearrangement joins TRBV3-1 (or the pseudogene TRBV3-2) to TRBJ1-4; TRBD1 might be the D (5 bases). The V end lost 0 bases, the J end lost 7 bases, and 15 bases lay between the germline ends. CDR3 length: 16 residues. Germline CDR1 is LGHDT and CDR2 is YNNKEL (reference sequence). The CDR3 is CASSQDLAGRGEKLFF. The DNA of the CDR3 is TGTGCCAGCAGCCAAGATTTGGCAGGGCGAGGTGAAAAACTGTTTTTT.

The chain has TRBV12-3 or TRBV12-4 and TRBJ1-5, with TRBD1 as a possible D gene (6 bases). Trimming left V 3 bases short and J 6 bases short, with 9 bases between. CDR3 size: 13 residues. CDR3 amino acids: CASSFRGGQPQHF. The CDR3 DNA follows: TGTGCCAGCAGTTTTAGGGGGGGTCAGCCCCAGCATTTT.

The genes are TRBV19 and TRBJ2-5; D could derive from TRBD1 or TRBD2 (5 bases each). The V gene's germline CDR1 is LNHDA and CDR2 SQIVND (reference sequence). Trimming shortened V by 3 bases and J by 5 bases, and 10 bases separated the two germline ends. There are 13 residues in the CDR3. CDR3 residues: CASSMWGSETQYF. The CDR3 nucleotides read TGTGCCAGTAGTATGTGGGGGTCGGAGACCCAGTACTTC. Supplemented by reference TRBV19 and TRBJ2-5, the full variable domain reads DGGITQSPKYLFRKEGQNVTLSCEQNLNHDAMYWYRQDPGQGLRLIYYSQIVNDFQKGDIAEGYSVSREKKESFPLTVTSAQKNPTAFYLCASSMWGSETQYFGPGTRLLVL.

The rearrangement uses TRBV28 and TRBJ2-7; no definite D call. Deletions cut 3 bases from V and 0 bases from J, with 9 bases between. Germline CDR1 MDHEN, CDR2 SYDVKM. CDR3 size: 14 residues. This chain's CDR3 is CASSLVGSSYEQYF. CDR3 nucleotide sequence: TGTGCCAGCAGTTTGGTCGGCAGCTCCTACGAGCAGTACTTC.

The J gene is TRBJ2-2, the V gene TRBV18; D call uncertain. This CDR3 contains 18 residues. Looked up from germline, CDR1 is KGHSH and CDR2 is LQKENI. Trimming took 1 base from V and 0 from J, leaving 15 bases between them. CDR3 sequence: CASSPLPVLGTNTGELFF. Written as DNA, the CDR3 is TGTGCCAGCTCACCACTACCCGTCCTGGGGACGAACACCGGGGAGCTGTTTTTT.

The chain has TRBV2 and TRBJ2-3; 12 nucleotides line up with TRBD2. Germline CDR1 is SNHLY and CDR2 is FYNNEI. Trimming removed 5 bases from V and 2 bases from J; junction bases left unmatched: 2. This CDR3 spans 15 amino acids. The CDR3 DNA follows: TGTGCCAGCAGTACTAGCGGGGGGAACACAGATACGCAGTATTTT. It codes for CASSTSGGNTDTQYF.

J is TRBJ2-3 and V is TRBV2; D is undetermined. Trimming removed 3 bases at V and 2 bases at J, with 9 bases between. Germline V gives CDR1 SNHLY, CDR2 FYNNEI. The CDR3 totals 14 residues. This chain's CDR3 is CASSDYPYTDTQYF. The CDR3 DNA reads TGTGCCAGCAGTGATTATCCTTACACAGATACGCAGTATTTT. Supplemented by reference TRBV2 and TRBJ2-3, the full variable domain reads EPEVTQTPSHQVTQMGQEVILRCVPISNHLYFYWYRQILGQKVEFLVSFYNNEISEKSEIFDDQFSVERPDGSNFTLKIRSTKLEDSAMYFCASSDYPYTDTQYFGPGTRLTVL.

V is TRBV6-1 and J is TRBJ1-1, with TRBD1 matching 8 bases. This CDR3 region has 17 residues. Germline loops: CDR1 MNHNS, CDR2 SASEGT. Trimming cost V 4 bases and J 1 base; bases outside gene matches: 11. CDR3 DNA sequence: TGTGCCAGCAGTGCCAGATTAGGACAGGGCACGAACACTGAAGCTTTCTTT. Translating it yields CASSARLGQGTNTEAFF.